This TCR beta chain derives from a study of OX40 agonist ivuxolimab in advanced cancers. This clone was counted between two and nine times. This table comes from immunoSEQ multiplex PCR, and its TCRdb copy is limited to in-frame clones, with some not included. This table holds tens of thousands of clones, roughly 80% found once. Germline V gene lookup returns CDR1 SEHNR and CDR2 FQNEAQ (reference sequence). Trimming took 3 bases from V and 0 from J, leaving 11 bases between them. The CDR3 extends over 15 amino acids. The material sequenced was CD4+ or CD8+ T cells sorted from blood, taken in a trial of the OX40 agonist ivuxolimab. This receptor was obtained from an adult with an advanced solid tumor such as melanoma, head and neck, liver or kidney cancer. This sequence joins TRBV7-9 and TRBJ1-1; weak D call: TRBD1 (5 bases). CDR3 nucleotide sequence: TGTGCCAGCAGCTTCACCGGGACTTTGAACACTGAAGCTTTCTTT. Translating it yields CASSFTGTLNTEAFF. Using reference TRBV7-9 and TRBJ1-1 for the parts outside the CDR3, the full variable domain is DTGVSQNPRHKITKRGQNVTFRCDPISEHNRLYWYRQTLGQGPEFLTYFQNEAQLEKSRLLSDRFSAERPKGSFSTLEIQRTEQGDSAMYLCASSFTGTLNTEAFFGQGTRLTVV.